One T cell receptor beta chain is described in this entry. The antigen remains unidentified. These data come from a study of cytomegalovirus exposure and HLA in healthy donors. Whole-study context: A previous analysis identified approximately 120 million unique TCR beta sequences derived from some 170 million T cells.

Points from the study as a whole: In a later analysis, V- and J-gene trimming of beta chains associated with a DCLRE1C missense variant, replicated independently. Most CMV-associated TCR beta chains appeared HLA-restricted in a later analysis. Rare TCR sequences dominated, though some public TCRs recurred in many donors.

The PCR employed 60 Vbeta primers together with 13 Jbeta primers. Clones were sequenced by immunoSEQ multiplex PCR, and TCRdb holds only the in-frame ones, with some missing. The sample lists 80,000 to 95,000 clones, around 76% seen once, with 5.9% in the top ten. Per germline, CDR1 LNHDA and CDR2 SQIVND (reference sequence). V was cut by 5 bases and J by 0 bases, with 7 bases left in between. The CDR3 contains 13 residues. Material: PBMCs. V and J are TRBV19 and TRBJ1-2, with D perhaps TRBD1 (5 bases). The clonotype comes from a man younger than 35 in good health and CMV-seropositive. The CDR3 sequence is CASSQGANYGYTF. The CDR3 bases are TGTGCCAGTAGTCAGGGCGCTAACTATGGCTACACCTTC. Filled out from reference TRBV19 and TRBJ1-2, the complete variable domain reads DGGITQSPKYLFRKEGQNVTLSCEQNLNHDAMYWYRQDPGQGLRLIYYSQIVNDFQKGDIAEGYSVSREKKESFPLTVTSAQKNPTAFYLCASSQGANYGYTFGSGTRLTVV.